The 32 T cell receptor beta chains below were found in one sample sequenced in a study of T cell repertoires in cytomegalovirus infection. Antigens for these TCRs are unknown. TCRdb called the reads again in MiXCR, with one record for every CDR3 protein. The sample yields fewer than 150,000 distinct CDR3 sequences, roughly 30% seen once. This material consisted of CD8+ T cells from cultured PBMCs, taken from culture after CMV antigen stimulation. Every receptor here comes from a human donor in good health (CMV status not recorded). Some clones in this sample may be carry-over from other donors' samples.

This clonotype was counted between two and nine times. The V call is TRBV6-2 or TRBV6-3, the J call TRBJ1-6; TRBD1 is a possible D gene (6 bases). CDR3 length: 14 amino acids. V was cut by 4 bases and J by 5 bases, with 9 bases left in between. Germline CDR1 reads MNHEY; CDR2 reads SVGEGT. CDR3 region: CASSWGLDNSPLHF. The CDR3 DNA reads TGTGCCAGCAGTTGGGGGCTCGATAATTCACCCCTCCACTTT.

This chain links TRBV27 with TRBJ2-3, with D tentatively TRBD2 (6 bases). Germline V gene sequence: CDR1 MNHEY, CDR2 SMNVEV (reference sequence). The V end was cut by 5 bases, the J end by 0 bases, with 9 bases between. The CDR3 extends over 14 amino acids. The CDR3 spells CASSNGGSTDTQYF. CDR3 nucleotide sequence: TGTGCCAGCAGTAACGGGGGAAGCACAGATACGCAGTATTTT.

This clonotype was seen a few times. V and J are TRBV12-3 or TRBV12-4 and TRBJ2-5; D perhaps matches TRBD1 (6 bases). Trimming removed 6 bases at V and 7 bases at J, with 12 bases between. This CDR3 has 12 amino acids. CDR3 DNA: TGTGCCAGCAGGGGGACAACCGGGACCCAGTACTTC. This encodes CASRGTTGTQYF.

This clonotype was observed at least ten times. The chain uses TRBV7-2 and TRBJ1-3; D not resolved. This CDR3 comprises 15 residues. The germline V gene has CDR1 SGHTA and CDR2 FQGNSA. Trimming left V 3 bases short and J 3 bases short, with 12 bases between. CDR3 in amino acids: CASSFGLLGGNTIYF. Here the CDR3 DNA reads TGTGCCAGCAGCTTCGGGCTTCTTGGTGGAAACACCATATATTTT.

The rearrangement uses TRBV24-1 and TRBJ2-3; D is uncertain. Trimming took 1 base from V and 5 from J, leaving 9 bases between them. The V gene's germline CDR1 is KGHDR and CDR2 SFDVKD. This CDR3 has 14 residues. The CDR3 nucleotides are TGTGCCACCAGTGATTTTGGAGCTCAAGATACGCAGTATTTT. Translated, it gives CATSDFGAQDTQYF.

The CDR3 DNA follows: TGTGCCAGCAGACCGGGCCCCCCGGGCTCCTACAATGAGCAGTTCTTC. Its protein product is CASRPGPPGSYNEQFF. This chain links TRBV7-2 with TRBJ2-1; D call uncertain. This CDR3 is built from 16 residues. The germline gives CDR1 SGHTA, CDR2 FQGNSA. Trimming took 6 bases from V and 0 from J, leaving 15 bases between them. Using reference TRBV7-2 and TRBJ2-1 for the parts outside the CDR3, the full variable domain is GAGVSQSPSNKVTEKGKDVELRCDPISGHTALYWYRQSLGQGLEFLIYFQGNSAPDKSGLPSDRFSAERTGGSVSTLTIQRTQQEDSAVYLCASRPGPPGSYNEQFFGPGTRLTVL.

This CDR3 is CSATPYGGAVETQYF. The CDR3, as DNA: TGCAGTGCTACTCCCTACGGGGGGGCGGTAGAGACCCAGTACTTC. The chain links TRBV20-1 to TRBJ2-5, with 8 bases identical to TRBD2. CDR1 and CDR2 (germline): DFQATT, SNEGSKA (reference sequence). Losses at the gene ends were 4 bases for V and 4 bases for J; bases not matched to a gene: 11. The CDR3 sequence is 15 residues long.

This clonotype has more than one count but fewer than ten. The genes are TRBV7-6 and TRBJ2-2; D is perhaps TRBD1 (6 bases). Germline lookup yields CDR1 SGHVS and CDR2 FNYEAQ. There are 15 residues in the CDR3. Trimming shortened V by 4 bases and J by 0 bases, and 9 bases separated the two germline ends. In DNA form, the CDR3 reads TGTGCCAGCAGCTCGACAGGCTCGAACACCGGGGAGCTGTTTTTT. This gives the protein CASSSTGSNTGELFF.

This clonotype was counted between two and nine times. V gene TRBV6-6 combines with J gene TRBJ1-5; 11 bases line up with TRBD1. CDR1 is MNHNY, CDR2 SVGAGI, per germline (reference sequence). The V and J ends lost 8 bases and 1 base, in that order; junction bases with no gene match: 10. This CDR3 has 17 amino acids. The CDR3: CASSARDRGASNQPQHF. CDR3 DNA sequence: TGTGCCAGCTCCGCCCGGGACAGGGGGGCAAGCAATCAGCCCCAGCATTTT.

V usage is TRBV7-2 and J usage is TRBJ2-4; D is ambiguous. The CDR3 is 14 amino acids. Germline lookup yields CDR1 SGHTA and CDR2 FQGNSA. Deletions cut 3 bases from V and 5 bases from J, with 11 bases between. DNA for the CDR3: TGTGCCAGCAGCTTTCATCGACGGGAAAACATTCAGTACTTC. Amino acids: CASSFHRRENIQYF.

The CDR3 DNA follows: TGCGCCAGCAGCCAGGCGGTTAATCAGCCCCAGCATTTT. Translated: CASSQAVNQPQHF. The rearrangement uses TRBV4-1 and TRBJ1-5; D gene unclear. Germline-derived CDR1 and CDR2 are MGHRA and YSYEKL. V was pared by 3 bases and J by 4 bases, with 7 bases between. The CDR3 is 13 residues long.

The chain employs TRBV7-8 and TRBJ1-1, with 7 bases that match TRBD1. CDR1 is SGHVS and CDR2 is FQNEAQ in the germline V gene. Trimming cost V 4 bases and J 4 bases; bases outside gene matches: 12. The CDR3 length is 16 residues. CDR3 amino acids: CASSSPMTGWFTEAFF. Written as DNA, the CDR3 is TGTGCCAGCAGCTCCCCCATGACAGGGTGGTTCACTGAAGCTTTCTTT.

The chain couples TRBV3-1 to TRBJ1-1; D remains ambiguous. Germline V gene lookup returns CDR1 LGHDT and CDR2 YNNKEL (reference sequence). V lost 4 bases and J lost 3, with 12 bases in between. CDR3 size: 14 residues. For the CDR3, the DNA is TGTGCCAGCAGCCTTACCAACCTAGACACTGAAGCTTTCTTT. Encoded protein: CASSLTNLDTEAFF.

The chain employs TRBV24-1 and TRBJ2-3, with TRBD2 matching 8 bases. Trimming cost V 9 bases and J 5 bases; bases outside gene matches: 6. Germline CDR1 is KGHDR and CDR2 is SFDVKD. The CDR3 runs 13 residues. The CDR3 DNA reads TGTGCCACCCGGCGGGGGGCAGAAGATACGCAGTATTTT. It specifies CATRRGAEDTQYF.

A few counts support this clonotype. The germline gene is not matched at one end of the junction; a read error may be the cause. The V and J genes are TRBV11-2 and TRBJ2-3; 12 bases map to TRBD2. The CDR3 contains 21 residues. The germline V gene encodes CDR1 SGHAT and CDR2 FQNNGV. The CDR3 DNA follows: TGTGCCAGTAGCTTAGTCCCAAGCGGAGGACTAGCGGGGACCCGCACAGATACGCAGTATTTT. Its protein is CASSLVPSGGLAGTRTDTQYF.

V and J are TRBV11-2 and TRBJ2-6; 14 bases match TRBD2. Trimming took 1 base from V and 2 from J; bases not matched to a gene: 7. The CDR3 length is 20 residues. Germline V CDR1 and CDR2: SGHAT, FQNNGV. Here the CDR3 DNA reads TGTGCCAGCAGCTTAGTACCGACTAGCGGGGGGGCAACTGGGGCCAACGTCCTGACTTTC. It is translated as CASSLVPTSGGATGANVLTF.

This clonotype was observed at least ten times. V and J are TRBV12-5 and TRBJ2-3; no definite D call. Germline loops: CDR1 LGHNT, CDR2 FRNRAP. V shed 8 bases and J shed 0 bases, with 3 bases lying between them. This CDR3 has 11 residues. In nucleotides, the CDR3 is TGTGCTAGTTCTAGCACAGATACGCAGTATTTT. Its translation is CASSSTDTQYF.

The sample holds many counts of this clonotype. V gene TRBV28 combines with J gene TRBJ2-7; D possibly uses TRBD1 or TRBD2 (5 bases each). Germline values: CDR1 MDHEN, CDR2 SYDVKM. The CDR3 runs to 14 residues. The V gene lost 3 bases and the J gene lost 5 bases, with 14 bases spanning the gap. CDR3 sequence (DNA): TGTGCCAGCAGTTTTCTAGAGGGGTGGAACGAGCAGTACTTC. Translation: CASSFLEGWNEQYF. The full variable domain, completed using reference TRBV28 and TRBJ2-7, is DVKVTQSSRYLVKRTGEKVFLECVQDMDHENMFWYRQDPGLGLRLIYFSYDVKMKEKGDIPEGYSVSREKKERFSLILESASTNQTSMYLCASSFLEGWNEQYFGPGTRLTVT.

In its sample, this clonotype was seen a few times. In nucleotides, the CDR3 is TGTGCCAGCAGTGAACCCGCCGGGACAGGGCTCGACGAGCAGTACTTC. Protein product: CASSEPAGTGLDEQYF. The chain links TRBV6-1 to TRBJ2-7; the match to TRBD1 covers 9 bases. Germline CDR1 reads MNHNS; CDR2 reads SASEGT. The CDR3 is 16 residues long. With V trimmed by 2 bases and J by 5 bases, 10 bases remained unmatched.

This clonotype has ten or more counts. This sequence joins TRBV7-8 and TRBJ2-5, with 10 positions matching TRBD2. The CDR3 consists of 18 residues. Germline V gives CDR1 SGHVS, CDR2 FQNEAQ. V lost 3 bases to trimming and J lost 1 base; unmatched junction nucleotides: 11. The CDR3 protein is CASSFGLASGGRQETQYF. The CDR3 nucleotides read TGTGCCAGCAGCTTCGGGCTGGCTAGCGGGGGACGCCAAGAGACCCAGTACTTC.

V and J are TRBV12-3 or TRBV12-4 and TRBJ1-4; D gene uncertain. With 8 bases removed from V and 5 bases from J, the gap between germline ends came to 12 bases. The CDR3 has 13 amino acids. CDR3 amino acids: CASLRTRNEKLFF. CDR3 bases: TGTGCCAGCCTCCGAACTCGGAATGAAAAACTGTTTTTT.

This clonotype was recorded a few times. V gene TRBV6-5 combines with J gene TRBJ1-2; 9 bases fit TRBD1. Germline V CDR1 and CDR2: MNHEY, SVGAGI. V shed 11 bases, J shed 8 bases, and the junction held 6 bases outside the gene matches. The CDR3 spans 11 residues. The DNA for the CDR3 is TGTGCCGCACAGGGGGCGGAAGGCTACACCTTC. Amino acid sequence: CAAQGAEGYTF.

There are a few counts of this clonotype. The chain links TRBV6-2 or TRBV6-3 to TRBJ2-1; maybe TRBD2 (6 bases). The V gene lost 5 bases and the J gene lost 5 bases, with 19 bases spanning the gap. The CDR3 is made up of 16 amino acids. Germline V gene sequence: CDR1 MNHEY, CDR2 SVGEGT. For the CDR3, the DNA is TGTGCCAGCAGTAGGGCGGCAGGTCGGGGGAACAATGAGCAGTTCTTC. Residues: CASSRAAGRGNNEQFF.

There are a few counts of this clonotype. The rearrangement joins TRBV6-1 to TRBJ1-6; D may be TRBD1 (5 bases). Germline V gene lookup returns CDR1 MNHNS and CDR2 SASEGT. The CDR3 has 16 amino acids. V was clipped by 1 base and J by 4 bases, with 11 bases between them. The CDR3 region is CASSEVGGGYNSPLHF. CDR3 nucleotides: TGTGCCAGCAGTGAAGTAGGTGGGGGTTATAATTCACCCCTCCACTTT.

This clonotype was recorded a few times. The chain carries TRBV6-1 and TRBJ1-1; 11 nucleotides match TRBD1. The CDR3 length is 13 residues. The V segment lost 4 bases and the J segment 10 bases; nucleotides outside the gene matches: 5. Germline V gene lookup returns CDR1 MNHNS and CDR2 SASEGT. This CDR3 is CASSGTGGMSAFF. In DNA, the CDR3 is TGTGCCAGCAGTGGGACAGGGGGCATGTCAGCTTTCTTT.

This clonotype has at least ten counts. DNA of the CDR3: TGTGCCAGCAGTTTATCCCTGGCCGGGGAGCTGTTTTTT. Protein: CASSLSLAGELFF. The chain couples TRBV27 to TRBJ2-2; no reliable D call. The length of the CDR3 is 13 residues. Trimming left V 0 bases short and J 6 bases short, with 5 bases between. Per germline, CDR1 MNHEY and CDR2 SMNVEV (reference sequence).

This sequence joins TRBV7-2 and TRBJ1-2; D call uncertain. CDR1 and CDR2 from the germline V gene are SGHTA and FQGNSA. V was cut by 4 bases and J by 3 bases, with 3 bases left in between. CDR3 length equals 11 residues. The CDR3 DNA sequence: TGTGCCAGCAGCTCCTACTATGGCTACACCTTC. It yields the protein CASSSYYGYTF.

This rearrangement joins TRBV27 to TRBJ2-7; D possibly corresponds to TRBD1 (6 bases). Germline V gives CDR1 MNHEY, CDR2 SMNVEV (reference sequence). V was pared by 3 bases and J by 3 bases, with 15 bases between. The CDR3 length is 15 residues. In DNA, the CDR3 is TGTGCCAGCAGTTTTCAGGGGAATCACTACTACGAGCAGTACTTC. This sequence encodes CASSFQGNHYYEQYF.

This chain uses TRBV19 with TRBJ1-5, with D perhaps TRBD1 (6 bases). Germline V gene data show CDR1 as LNHDA and CDR2 as SQIVND (reference sequence). V dropped 1 base and J dropped 10 bases, with 11 bases sitting between them. This CDR3 is built from 13 residues. The CDR3 reads CASSIVQGGPQHF. The CDR3 DNA reads TGTGCCAGTAGTATAGTACAGGGAGGTCCCCAGCATTTT.

This chain connects TRBV7-9 to TRBJ2-7; no firm D call. The CDR3 totals 13 residues. Per the germline V gene, CDR1 is SEHNR and CDR2 is FQNEAQ (reference sequence). Trimming shortened V by 5 bases and J by 3 bases, and 11 bases separated the two germline ends. The CDR3 region has the DNA TGTGCCAGCAGCCCACCCCGACACTACGAGCAGTACTTC. Its protein is CASSPPRHYEQYF.

The gene calls are TRBV7-3 and TRBJ2-1; 8 bases align to TRBD2. The CDR3 sequence is 15 residues long. The germline V gene encodes CDR1 SGHTA and CDR2 FQGTGA. The V gene end was trimmed by 3 bases and the J gene end by 8 bases; junction bases not matched to a gene: 9. The CDR3 DNA sequence: TGTGCCAGCAGCTTGGTAGGAAATAGCGGGGATGAGCAGTTCTTC. Protein product: CASSLVGNSGDEQFF.

The J gene is TRBJ1-1, the V gene TRBV7-6, with a tentative D call TRBD1 (6 bases). V was pared by 5 bases and J by 1 base, with 11 bases between. CDR3 length equals 14 residues. The germline CDR1 and CDR2 sequences are SGHVS and FNYEAQ. Here the CDR3 reads CASSPGTSNTEAFF. DNA for the CDR3: TGTGCCAGCAGCCCCGGGACATCGAACACTGAAGCTTTCTTT.